The sample holds many counts of the clone carrying this T cell receptor (beta chain). The antigen is not known. The sample belongs to a study of breast tumors, draining lymph nodes, adjacent tissues. TCRdb fed the multiplex PCR reads into MiXCR, producing one record per CDR3 protein. The sample has roughly 70,000 distinct CDR3 sequences, less than 50% seen once. Study conclusions and caveats: Tumors had less TCR diversity than lymph nodes, more than nontumor tissue. Findings are consistent with lymph node origin and intratumoral expansion of most tumor T cells. Tumor and nontumor repertoires were significantly more similar in luminal-like than in basal-like breast cancer. Data only fit, rather than demonstrated, lymph node origin of most tumor T cells.

The specimen was breast tumor tissue. This clonotype was obtained from a female donor with breast cancer. Some clones in this sample may be carry-over from other donors' samples.

CDR3 sequence (DNA): TGTGCCAGCAGCTTGGGAAGGGGCTACGAGCAGTACTTC. It specifies CASSLGRGYEQYF. The chain is built from TRBV11-3 and TRBJ2-7; possible D gene TRBD1, 5 bases. Looked up from germline, CDR1 is SGHNT and CDR2 is YENEEA. Between the trimmed V and J ends, which lost 3 bases and 3 bases, there was a span of 9 bases. The CDR3 consists of 13 residues. Full variable domain (remainder filled in from reference TRBV11-3 and TRBJ2-7): EAGVVQSPRYKIIEKKQPVAFWCNPISGHNTLYWYLQNLGQGPELLIRYENEEAVDDSQLPKDRFSAERLKGVDSTLKIQPAELGDSAVYLCASSLGRGYEQYFGPGTRLTVT.